The 4 T cell receptor beta chains given below trace back to one sample, sequenced in a study of CD8+ T cells in alopecia areata. Treatment meaning: oral pan-JAK inhibitor, 5-10 mg twice daily. After isolation, RNA underwent reverse transcription to generate cDNA as the sequencing template. The repertoire was sequenced with immunoSEQ multiplex PCR; TCRdb's copy has only in-frame clones and lacks some. The sample records about 190,000 clones, approximately 56% being singletons. The sample in question was CD4+ T cells sorted from blood, obtained at week 4, from a patient treated with tofacitinib. The receptors originated from a human donor with alopecia areata.

This clone has more than one count but fewer than ten. The rearrangement joins TRBV29-1 to TRBJ2-1, with TRBD2 matching over 14 bases. Trimming cost V 3 bases and J 6 bases; bases outside gene matches: 7. Germline V CDR1 and CDR2: SQVTM, ANQGSEA. This CDR3 spans 16 amino acids. The CDR3, as DNA: TGCAGCGTTGATGGGACTAGCGGGAGACGACCCAATGAGCAGTTCTTC. This sequence encodes CSVDGTSGRRPNEQFF.

The chain has TRBV4-2 and TRBJ2-3; D might be TRBD2 (5 bases). The CDR3 spans 11 residues. Trimming shortened V by 4 bases and J by 6 bases, and 5 bases separated the two germline ends. Germline assignment: CDR1 LGHNA and CDR2 YNFKEQ. For the CDR3, the DNA is TGTGCCAGCAGCCCGGGGGATACGCAGTATTTT. It specifies CASSPGDTQYF.

The chain has TRBV21-1 and TRBJ2-7; the D call of TRBD1 is as the table states it, not checked on the DNA. TRBV21-1 is termed a pseudogene. The length of the CDR3 is 16 residues. DNA for the CDR3: TGTGCCAGCAGCAATCTTAGCGACAGGGTCCCCTACGAGCAGTACTTC. Translating it yields CASSNLSDRVPYEQYF.

This clone occurred a few times. The chain uses TRBV4-1 and TRBJ2-7; 7 nucleotides align to TRBD2. The trim removed 0 bases at V and 4 bases at J, leaving 15 bases unmatched. This CDR3 region has 18 residues. Germline values: CDR1 MGHRA, CDR2 YSYEKL. As DNA, the CDR3 is TGCGCCAGCAGCCAAGATCGGTCGCAAGCGGGGAAGGGATACGAGCAGTACTTC. Translated, it gives CASSQDRSQAGKGYEQYF.